This TCR beta chain was identified in a study of PD-1 blockade in classical Hodgkin lymphoma. Study-level points and caveats: The repertoire differences lack a defined cause, possibly disease activity or prior therapy. Lower baseline TCR diversity was reported for newly diagnosed patients than for healthy donors.

Per the germline V gene, CDR1 is SGHNT and CDR2 is YYREEE (reference sequence). The ends were cut back, 1 base at V and 9 bases at J, with 11 bases in the middle. The CDR3 extends over 14 amino acids. The protocol was immunoSEQ multiplex PCR, while the TCRdb copy is restricted to in-frame clones and leaves out a portion. The table has more than 20,000 clones, roughly 94% seen once; the top ten hold 4.5% to 6.5%. Time point denoted: newly diagnosed, previously untreated cHL patient sample. As a comparison, the study used PBMCs from newly diagnosed, untreated classical Hodgkin lymphoma. This clone was detected only once. The antigen remains unidentified.

Sequenced material: peripheral blood mononuclear cells (PBMCs). This TCR was recovered from a human donor with classical Hodgkin lymphoma. The rearrangement uses TRBV5-4 and TRBJ1-6, with D tentatively TRBD1 (5 bases). As DNA, the CDR3 is TGTGCCAGCAGCTTGCCAGGGAAATCTTCACCCCTCCACTTT. This sequence encodes CASSLPGKSSPLHF.